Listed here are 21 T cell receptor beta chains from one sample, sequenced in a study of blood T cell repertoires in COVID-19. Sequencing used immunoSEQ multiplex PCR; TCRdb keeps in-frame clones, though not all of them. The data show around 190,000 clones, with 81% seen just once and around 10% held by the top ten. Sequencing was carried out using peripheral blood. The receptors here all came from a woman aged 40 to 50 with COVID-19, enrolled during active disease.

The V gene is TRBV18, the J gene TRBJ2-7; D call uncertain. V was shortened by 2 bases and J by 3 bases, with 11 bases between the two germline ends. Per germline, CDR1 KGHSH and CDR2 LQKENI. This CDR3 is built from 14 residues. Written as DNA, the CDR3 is TGTGCCAGCTCACCAGGATCAGCGAACTACGAGCAGTACGTC. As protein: CASSPGSANYEQYV.

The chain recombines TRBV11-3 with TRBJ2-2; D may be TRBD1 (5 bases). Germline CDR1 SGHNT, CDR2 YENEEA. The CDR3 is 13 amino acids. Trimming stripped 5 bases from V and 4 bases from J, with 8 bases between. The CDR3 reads CASSRGGTGELFF. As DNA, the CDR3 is TGTGCCAGCAGCAGGGGCGGCACCGGGGAGCTGTTTTTT.

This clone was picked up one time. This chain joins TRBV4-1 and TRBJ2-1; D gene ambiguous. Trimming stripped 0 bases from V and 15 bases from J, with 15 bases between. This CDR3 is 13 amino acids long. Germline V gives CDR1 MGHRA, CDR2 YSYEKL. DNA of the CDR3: TGCGCCAGCAGCCAAGATCCAATATCTGCGATGTTCTTC. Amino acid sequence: CASSQDPISAMFF.

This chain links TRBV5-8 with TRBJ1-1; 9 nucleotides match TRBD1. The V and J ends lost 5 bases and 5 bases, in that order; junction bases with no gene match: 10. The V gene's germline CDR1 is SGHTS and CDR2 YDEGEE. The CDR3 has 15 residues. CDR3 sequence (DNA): TGTGCCAGCAGGGACGGACAGGGGTTCGTAACTGAAGCTTTCTTT. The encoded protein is CASRDGQGFVTEAFF. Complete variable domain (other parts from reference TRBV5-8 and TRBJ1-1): EAGVTQSPTHLIKTRGQQATLRCSPISGHTSVYWYQQALGLGLQFLLWYDEGEERNRGNFPPRFSGRQFPNYSSELNVNALELEDSALYLCASRDGQGFVTEAFFGQGTRLTVV.

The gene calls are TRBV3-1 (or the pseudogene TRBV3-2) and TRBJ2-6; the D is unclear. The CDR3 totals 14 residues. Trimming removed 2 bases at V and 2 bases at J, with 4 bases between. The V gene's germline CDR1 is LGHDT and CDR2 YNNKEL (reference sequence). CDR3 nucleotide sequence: TGTGCCAGCAGCCAACCAGCTGGGGCCAACGTCCTGACTTTC. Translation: CASSQPAGANVLTF.

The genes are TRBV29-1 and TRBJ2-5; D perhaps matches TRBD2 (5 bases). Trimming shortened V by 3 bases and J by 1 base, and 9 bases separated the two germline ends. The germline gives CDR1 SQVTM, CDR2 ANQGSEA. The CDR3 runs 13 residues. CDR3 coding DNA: TGCAGCGTTGAGTTAGCGCTCCAAGAGACCCAGTACTTC. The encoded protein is CSVELALQETQYF.

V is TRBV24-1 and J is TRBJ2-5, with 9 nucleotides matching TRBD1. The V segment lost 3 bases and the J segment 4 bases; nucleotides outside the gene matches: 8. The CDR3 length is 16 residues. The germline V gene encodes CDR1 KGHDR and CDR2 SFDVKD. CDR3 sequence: CATSDKTGGGLETQYF. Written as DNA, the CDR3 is TGTGCCACCAGTGATAAGACAGGGGGGGGGTTAGAGACCCAGTACTTC.

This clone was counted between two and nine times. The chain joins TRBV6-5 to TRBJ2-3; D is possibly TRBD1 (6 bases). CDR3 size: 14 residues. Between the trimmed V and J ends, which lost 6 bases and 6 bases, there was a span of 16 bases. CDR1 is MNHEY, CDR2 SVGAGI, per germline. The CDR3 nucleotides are TGTGCCAGCAGCCCAGGGACATCGCGGGATACGCAGTATTTT. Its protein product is CASSPGTSRDTQYF.

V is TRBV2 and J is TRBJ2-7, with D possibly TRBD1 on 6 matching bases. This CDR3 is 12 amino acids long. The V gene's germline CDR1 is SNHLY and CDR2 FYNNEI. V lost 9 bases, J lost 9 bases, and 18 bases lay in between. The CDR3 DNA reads TGTGCCAGTGGGGACACCAGCCTTCGGCAGTACGTC. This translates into CASGDTSLRQYV.

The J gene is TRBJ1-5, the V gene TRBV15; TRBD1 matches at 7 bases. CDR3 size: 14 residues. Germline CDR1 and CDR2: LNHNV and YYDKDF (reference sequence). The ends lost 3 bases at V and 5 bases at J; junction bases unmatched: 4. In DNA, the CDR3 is TGTGCCACCAGCAGGGACAGGACCGATCAGCCCCAGCATTTT. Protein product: CATSRDRTDQPQHF.

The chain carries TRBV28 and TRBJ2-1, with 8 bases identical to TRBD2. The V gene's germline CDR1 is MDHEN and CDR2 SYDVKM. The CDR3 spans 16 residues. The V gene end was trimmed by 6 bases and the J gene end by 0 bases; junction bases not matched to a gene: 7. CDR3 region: CASRSLSGGSYNEQFF. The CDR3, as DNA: TGTGCCAGCAGGTCACTGAGCGGGGGCTCCTACAATGAGCAGTTCTTC.

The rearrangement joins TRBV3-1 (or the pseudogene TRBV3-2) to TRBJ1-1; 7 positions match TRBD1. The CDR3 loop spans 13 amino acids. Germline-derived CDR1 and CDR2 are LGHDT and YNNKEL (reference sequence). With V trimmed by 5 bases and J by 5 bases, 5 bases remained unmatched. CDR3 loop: CASSAQGTTEAFF. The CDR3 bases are TGTGCCAGCAGCGCACAGGGGACAACTGAAGCTTTCTTT.

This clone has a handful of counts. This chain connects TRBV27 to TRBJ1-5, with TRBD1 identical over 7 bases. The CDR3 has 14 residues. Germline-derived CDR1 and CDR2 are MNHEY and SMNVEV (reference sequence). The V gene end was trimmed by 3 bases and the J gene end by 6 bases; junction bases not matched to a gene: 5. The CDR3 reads CASSFEGAGQPQHF. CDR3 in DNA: TGTGCCAGCAGTTTCGAGGGGGCTGGTCAGCCCCAGCATTTT.

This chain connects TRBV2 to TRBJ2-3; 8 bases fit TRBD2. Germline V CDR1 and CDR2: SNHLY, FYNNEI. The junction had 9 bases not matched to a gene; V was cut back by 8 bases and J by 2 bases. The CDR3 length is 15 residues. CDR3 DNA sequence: TGTGCCAGCGGAAAAGCGGGGGTATCCACAGATACGCAGTATTTT. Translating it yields CASGKAGVSTDTQYF.

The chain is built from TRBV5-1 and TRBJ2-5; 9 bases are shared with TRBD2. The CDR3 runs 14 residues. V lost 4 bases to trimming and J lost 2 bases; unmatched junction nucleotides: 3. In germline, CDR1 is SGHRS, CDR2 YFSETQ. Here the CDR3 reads CASSVTSGQETQYF. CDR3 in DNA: TGCGCCAGCAGCGTGACTAGCGGACAAGAGACCCAGTACTTC. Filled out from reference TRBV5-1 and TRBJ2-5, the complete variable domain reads KAGVTQTPRYLIKTRGQQVTLSCSPISGHRSVSWYQQTPGQGLQFLFEYFSETQRNKGNFPGRFSGRQFSNSRSEMNVSTLELGDSALYLCASSVTSGQETQYFGPGTRLLVL.

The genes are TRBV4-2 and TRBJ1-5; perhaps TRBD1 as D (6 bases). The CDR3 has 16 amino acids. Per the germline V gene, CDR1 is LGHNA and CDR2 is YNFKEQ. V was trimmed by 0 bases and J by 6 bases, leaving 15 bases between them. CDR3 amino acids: CASSQDGVGGGQPQHF. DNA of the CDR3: TGTGCCAGCAGCCAAGATGGTGTAGGGGGGGGTCAGCCCCAGCATTTT.

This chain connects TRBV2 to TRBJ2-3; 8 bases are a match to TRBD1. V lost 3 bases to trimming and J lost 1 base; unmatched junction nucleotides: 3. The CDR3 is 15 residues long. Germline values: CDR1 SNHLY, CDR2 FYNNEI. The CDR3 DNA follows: TGTGCCAGCAGTGACGGGGGACAGGGCACAGATACGCAGTATTTT. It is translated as CASSDGGQGTDTQYF.

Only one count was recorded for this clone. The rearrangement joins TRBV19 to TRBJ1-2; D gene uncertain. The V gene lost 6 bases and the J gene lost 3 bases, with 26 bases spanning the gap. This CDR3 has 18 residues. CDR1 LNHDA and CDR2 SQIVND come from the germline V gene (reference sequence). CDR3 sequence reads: CASRINGRGPLGDYGYTF. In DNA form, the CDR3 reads TGTGCCAGTAGAATAAATGGTCGGGGTCCCTTAGGTGACTATGGCTACACCTTC.

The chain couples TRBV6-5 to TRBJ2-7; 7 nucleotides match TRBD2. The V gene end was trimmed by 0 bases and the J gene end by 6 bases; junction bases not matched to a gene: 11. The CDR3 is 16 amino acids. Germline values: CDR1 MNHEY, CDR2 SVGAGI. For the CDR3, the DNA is TGTGCCAGCAGTTACTCGACGGGAGGATCTGCTACCGAGCAGTACTTC. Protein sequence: CASSYSTGGSATEQYF.

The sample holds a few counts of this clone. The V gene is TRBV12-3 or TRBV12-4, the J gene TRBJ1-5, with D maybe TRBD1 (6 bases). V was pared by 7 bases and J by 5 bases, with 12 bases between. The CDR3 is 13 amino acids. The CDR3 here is CASKGRGDQPQHF. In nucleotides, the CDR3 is TGTGCCAGCAAGGGCAGGGGTGATCAGCCCCAGCATTTT.

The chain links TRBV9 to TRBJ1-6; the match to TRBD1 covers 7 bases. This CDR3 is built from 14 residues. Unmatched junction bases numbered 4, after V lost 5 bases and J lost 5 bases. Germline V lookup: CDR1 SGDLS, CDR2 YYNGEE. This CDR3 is CASSKGQDNSPLHF. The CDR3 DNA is TGTGCCAGCAGTAAAGGACAGGATAATTCACCCCTCCACTTT.